The rows below give T cell receptor beta chains drawn from one sample of a study of T-cell reconstitution after alpha-beta-depleted transplantation in children. TCRdb analysed the PCR reads with MiXCR anew, one entry per CDR3 protein. Here the sample spans 65,000 to 75,000 distinct CDR3 sequences, over 4.5% being singletons. The sequences come from PBMCs, mostly from graft donor cells, collected 180 days after TCRalphabeta/CD19-depleted stem cell transplant. Every receptor here comes from a boy under three years old who had a stem cell transplant for acute myeloid leukemia, so the T cells may come from the graft donor. CDR3s include the opening cysteine and the closing phenylalanine or tryptophan. A D gene is named only where the DNA matches it firmly. Size values are once, few and many counts, or a class for expanded clones, and some rows have none.

>TRBJ2-3|TRBV18|.|many|13
CASSPSSYLTQYF
TGTGCCAGCTCACCAAGCTCCTACCTCACGCAGTATTTT
>TRBJ1-1|TRBV6-5|TRBD1|many|14
CASSYDRAVTEAFF
TGTGCCAGCAGTTACGACAGGGCCGTCACTGAAGCTTTCTTT
>TRBJ1-2|TRBV4-1|TRBD1|many|15
CASSQPSRGQNGYTF
TGCGCCAGCAGCCAACCCTCCAGGGGGCAGAATGGCTACACCTTC
>TRBJ2-2|TRBV6-5|TRBD2|many|15
CASSYSGGRVGELFF
TGTGCCAGCAGTTACAGTGGGGGGAGGGTCGGGGAGCTGTTTTTT
>TRBJ1-5|TRBV7-9|.|many|13
CASSFAGNQPQHF
TGTGCCAGCAGCTTTGCAGGGAATCAGCCCCAGCATTTT
>TRBJ2-3|TRBV5-1|.|many|15
CASSLKRHPTDTQYF
TGCGCCAGCAGCTTGAAGAGGCACCCCACAGATACGCAGTATTTT
>TRBJ1-1|TRBV7-2|.|many|16
CASSHPGPSTNTEAFF
TGTGCCAGCAGCCACCCGGGACCGAGTACGAACACTGAAGCTTTCTTT
>TRBJ2-2|TRBV11-1|.|many|18
CASSFSLGKRGNTGELFF
TGTGCCAGCAGCTTTTCTCTGGGGAAGCGAGGGAACACCGGGGAGCTGTTTTTT
>TRBJ1-2|TRBV4-1|.|many|15
CASSQDWGQSYGYTF
TGCGCCAGCAGCCAAGATTGGGGGCAAAGCTATGGCTACACCTTC
>TRBJ2-1|TRBV12-3/TRBV12-4|.|many|12
CASSFYMNEQFF
TGTGCCAGCAGTTTTTATATGAATGAGCAGTTCTTC
>TRBJ2-7|TRBV19|.|.|14
CASSKGDGGNEQYF
TGTGCCAGTAGTAAGGGGGATGGAGGAAACGAGCAGTACTTC
>TRBJ2-1|TRBV7-8|.|many|13
CASSSRYSGEQFF
TGTGCCAGCAGTTCTCGGTACTCGGGTGAGCAGTTCTTC
>TRBJ1-1|TRBV20-1|.|many|12
CSARDAGRPTMF
TGCAGTGCTAGAGATGCAGGGAGACCTACCATGTTT
>TRBJ2-2|TRBV12-3/TRBV12-4|TRBD2|many|15
CASSFLAGGTGELFF
TGTGCCAGCAGTTTCCTAGCGGGGGGGACCGGGGAGCTGTTTTTT
>TRBJ2-2|TRBV12-3/TRBV12-4|TRBD1|many|16
CASSLELGGGTGELFF
TGTGCCAGCAGTTTAGAGTTAGGGGGCGGAACCGGGGAGCTGTTTTTT
>TRBJ2-5|TRBV4-3|TRBD2|many|18
CASSQDSPGLAGQETQYF
TGCGCCAGCAGCCAAGATAGCCCGGGACTAGCGGGGCAAGAGACCCAGTACTTC
>TRBJ2-3|TRBV3-1|TRBD2|.|16
CASCRGLAGEGDTQYF
TGTGCCTCCTGCCGGGGACTAGCGGGGGAGGGGGATACGCAGTATTTT
>TRBJ2-7|TRBV7-2|.|many|13
CASSLEHSSEQYF
TGTGCCAGCAGCTTAGAACACTCCTCCGAGCAGTACTTC
>TRBJ2-1|TRBV12-3/TRBV12-4|TRBD2|many|15
CASKAEAGGRSEQFF
TGTGCCAGCAAGGCAGAAGCGGGGGGGCGCAGTGAGCAGTTCTTC
>TRBJ1-6|TRBV7-8|.|.|13
CASIFGRNSPLHF
TGTGCCAGCATCTTCGGGCGCAATTCACCCCTCCACTTT
>TRBJ1-2|TRBV7-2|.|many|12
CASSLVWVGYTF
TGTGCCAGCAGCTTAGTCTGGGTTGGCTACACCTTC
>TRBJ1-2|TRBV6-5|TRBD1|many|15
CASRPFMGQGYGYTF
TGTGCCAGCAGGCCCTTTATGGGACAGGGATATGGCTACACCTTC
>TRBJ2-2|TRBV29-1|TRBD2|many|15
CSVAGTSGGGGELFF
TGCAGCGTTGCCGGGACTAGCGGGGGTGGGGGGGAGCTGTTTTTT
>TRBJ2-3|TRBV20-1|.|many|13
CSARVSTGDTQYF
TGCAGTGCTAGAGTATCGACGGGGGATACGCAGTATTTT
>TRBJ2-3|TRBV20-1|.|many|14
CSGEPPGNADTQYF
TGCAGTGGTGAACCCCCAGGGAATGCAGATACGCAGTATTTT
>TRBJ2-5|TRBV11-2|TRBD1|many|14
CASSVSGQGETQYF
TGTGCCAGCAGCGTCTCGGGACAGGGAGAGACCCAGTACTTC
>TRBJ2-5|TRBV7-8|.|many|14
CASSLARQQETQYF
TGTGCCAGCAGCTTAGCGCGCCAGCAAGAGACCCAGTACTTC
>TRBJ1-5|TRBV6-5|.|many|16
CASSPVPGNSNQPQHF
TGTGCCAGCAGCCCCGTCCCGGGGAATAGCAATCAGCCCCAGCATTTT
>TRBJ1-6|TRBV4-3|TRBD1|many|15
CASSPIGGGESPLHF
TGCGCCAGCAGCCCTATAGGGGGCGGTGAATCACCCCTCCACTTT
>TRBJ1-2|TRBV4-1|TRBD1|many|17
CASSSPFRDRGNYGYTF
TGCGCCAGCAGCTCGCCGTTCCGGGACAGGGGAAACTATGGCTACACCTTC
>TRBJ1-1|TRBV12-3/TRBV12-4|.|many|14
CASNNRGTDAEAFF
TGTGCCAGTAATAACCGGGGGACCGATGCTGAAGCTTTCTTT
>TRBJ2-2|TRBV10-2|.|many|15
CASLWGARNTGELFF
TGCGCCAGCCTTTGGGGGGCTAGGAACACCGGGGAGCTGTTTTTT
>TRBJ2-1|TRBV11-1|TRBD2|.|15
CASSLARGANNEQFF
TGTGCCAGCAGCTTAGCGCGGGGGGCGAACAATGAGCAGTTCTTC
>TRBJ2-6|TRBV11-1|TRBD1|many|18
CASSFTRQGLSGANVLTF
TGTGCCAGCAGCTTTACGAGACAGGGGCTTTCTGGGGCCAACGTCCTGACTTTC
>TRBJ2-5|TRBV20-1|.|many|13
CSASYVDRETQYF
TGCAGTGCTAGTTATGTGGATAGAGAGACCCAGTACTTC
>TRBJ2-5|TRBV6-2/TRBV6-3|.|many|13
CASSYLPEETQYF
TGTGCCAGCAGTTACCTCCCAGAAGAGACCCAGTACTTC
>TRBJ1-2|TRBV20-1|.|many|12
CSLPGHSNGYTF
TGCAGCCTCCCGGGACATTCGAACGGCTACACCTTC
>TRBJ2-5|TRBV20-1|TRBD2|many|14
CSARSSSGQETQYF
TGCAGTGCTAGATCGTCTAGCGGCCAAGAGACCCAGTACTTC
>TRBJ2-4|TRBV7-9|.|many|14
CASSLGETKNIQYF
TGTGCCAGCAGCTTAGGGGAGACCAAAAACATTCAGTACTTC
>TRBJ1-3|TRBV5-5|TRBD1|many|16
CASSPGQGISGNTIYF
TGTGCCAGCAGCCCGGGACAGGGAATCTCTGGAAACACCATATATTTT
>TRBJ1-2|TRBV12-3/TRBV12-4|TRBD1|many|18
CASSRGRDSPSPYPGYTF
TGTGCCAGCAGTAGGGGACGGGACAGCCCTTCCCCCTACCCTGGCTACACCTTC
>TRBJ2-1|TRBV7-2|TRBD2|many|16
CASRDSGGYSYNEQFF
TGTGCCAGCAGGGATAGCGGGGGGTACTCCTACAATGAGCAGTTCTTC
>TRBJ2-5|TRBV6-2/TRBV6-3|TRBD2|many|13
CASSWTSGETQYF
TGTGCCAGCAGTTGGACTAGTGGAGAGACCCAGTACTTC
>TRBJ2-5|TRBV20-1|.|many|13
CSAPGALGETQYF
TGCAGTGCTCCAGGGGCCCTCGGGGAGACCCAGTACTTC
>TRBJ2-1|TRBV25-1|.|many|13
CASSIGGGNEQFF
TGTGCCAGCAGTATCGGAGGCGGGAATGAGCAGTTCTTC
>TRBJ1-3|TRBV12-3/TRBV12-4|TRBD1|.|16
CASSWTGVLSGNTIYF
TGTGCCAGCAGTTGGACAGGAGTCCTCTCTGGAAACACCATATATTTT